This paragraph covers one T cell receptor beta chain sequence. Its recognized antigen is unknown. Base qualities were left out, and no much larger clone turns up one base away. The library came from PCR. The sequencer was an Illumina HiSeq 2500. TCR libraries were prepared with molecular barcoding, using unique molecular identifiers to normalize TCRbeta repertoire quantification. TCRdb reanalyzed the raw reads on its own, using fastp at Q25 for trimming and MiXCR for clone calling, and kept in-frame beta chains. Every distinct CDR3 protein forms one entry, paired with its most common genes and DNA. The sample yields some 200,000 distinct CDR3 sequences; roughly 14% were counted once. The top ten clones comprise under 15% of the sample. The data were taken from a study of T-cell reconstitution after alpha-beta-depleted transplantation in children (dated by TCRdb to 2016 to 2017). Some background on the complete study: The study quantitatively tracked T-cell immune reconstitution after TCRalphabeta/CD19-depleted allogeneic hematopoietic cell transplantation in children using TCR repertoire profiling.

From a lookup of the germline V gene, CDR1 and CDR2 are SGHAT and FQNNGV. Relative to germline, V is 0 bases shorter and J is 4 bases shorter, with 19 bases between their ends. The CDR3 contains 18 residues, cysteine and phenylalanine counted. Only the CDR3 DNA stays, 54 bases, in frame from base 1. The receptor comes from a human donor who donated a stem cell graft to a child with acute lymphoblastic leukemia. The starting material was PBMCs from the stem cell graft donor, obtained from the stem cell graft. The sequence links TRBV11-2 to TRBJ2-1; TRBD1 could be the D gene, as 7 bases match. The sequenced DNA is TGTGCCAGCAGCTTAGAAGCCCCCAGGGGGGCCAGATACAATGAGCAGTTCTTC. Translated, it reads CASSLEAPRGARYNEQFF.